The entry that follows covers one T cell receptor (beta chain) sequence. These data come from a study of shared clonotypes between healthy human individuals. The data were produced by immunoSEQ multiplex PCR, yet TCRdb's version contains in-frame clones alone and is incomplete. This sample carries 2 million to 3 million clones, over 85% of them seen once, and the ten largest clones take approximately 0.36%. CDR1 and CDR2 (germline): SGDLS, YYNGEE. The CDR3 is 17 amino acids. The V and J ends lost 0 bases and 6 bases, in that order; junction bases with no gene match: 11. The chain couples TRBV9 to TRBJ1-2; TRBD1 aligns across 10 bases. Material for sequencing was naive CD4+ T cells from PBMCs. Documented subset: CD45RA+ positively selected. This receptor was taken from a man younger than 35 in good health. Some clones in this sample may be carry-over from other donors' samples. This CDR3 is CASSVATGGGQGDGYTF. In DNA, the CDR3 is TGTGCCAGCAGCGTAGCTACCGGTGGCGGACAGGGGGATGGCTACACCTTC. Filled out from reference TRBV9 and TRBJ1-2, the complete variable domain reads DSGVTQTPKHLITATGQRVTLRCSPRSGDLSVYWYQQSLDQGLQFLIQYYNGEERAKGNILERFSAQQFPDLHSELNLSSLELGDSALYFCASSVATGGGQGDGYTFGSGTRLTVV.